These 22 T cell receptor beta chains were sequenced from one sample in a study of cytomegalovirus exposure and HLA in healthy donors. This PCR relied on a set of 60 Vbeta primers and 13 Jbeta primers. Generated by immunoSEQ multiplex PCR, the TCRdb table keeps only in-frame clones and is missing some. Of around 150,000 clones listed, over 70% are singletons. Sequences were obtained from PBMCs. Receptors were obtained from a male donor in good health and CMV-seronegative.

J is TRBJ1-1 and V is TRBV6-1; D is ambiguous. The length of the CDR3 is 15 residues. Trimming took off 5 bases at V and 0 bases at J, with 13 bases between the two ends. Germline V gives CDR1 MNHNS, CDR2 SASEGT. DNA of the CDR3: TGTGCCAGCAGTAGGGAGAGAGAAATGAACACTGAAGCTTTCTTT. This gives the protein CASSREREMNTEAFF.

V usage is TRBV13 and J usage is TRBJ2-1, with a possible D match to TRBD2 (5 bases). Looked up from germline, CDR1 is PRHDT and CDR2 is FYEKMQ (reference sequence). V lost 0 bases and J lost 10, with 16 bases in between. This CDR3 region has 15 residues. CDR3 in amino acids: CASSLGDGLRGEQFF. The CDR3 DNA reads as TGTGCCAGCAGCTTAGGCGATGGACTCCGGGGAGAGCAGTTCTTC.

DNA for the CDR3: TGCAGCGTTGGTGGTGAAGGAGCGGGGGGCCTAGACAATGAGCAGTTCTTC. Its translation is CSVGGEGAGGLDNEQFF. The chain carries TRBV29-1 and TRBJ2-1; the match to TRBD2 covers 9 bases. V dropped 4 bases and J dropped 5; count of bases not matched to a gene: 15. From germline, CDR1 is SQVTM and CDR2 ANQGSEA. The CDR3 is 17 amino acids.

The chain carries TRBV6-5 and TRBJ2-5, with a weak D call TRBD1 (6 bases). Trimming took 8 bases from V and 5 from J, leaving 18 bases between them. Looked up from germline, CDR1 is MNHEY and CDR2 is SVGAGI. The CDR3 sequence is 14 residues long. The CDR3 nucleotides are TGTGCCAGCCAAAAACAGGGATTGATGGAGACCCAGTACTTC. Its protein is CASQKQGLMETQYF.

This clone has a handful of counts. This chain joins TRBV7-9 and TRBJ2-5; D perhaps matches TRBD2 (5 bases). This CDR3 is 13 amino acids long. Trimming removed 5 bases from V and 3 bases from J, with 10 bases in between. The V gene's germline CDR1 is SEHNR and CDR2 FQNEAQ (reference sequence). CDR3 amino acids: CASSRGSEETQYF. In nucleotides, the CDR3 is TGTGCCAGCAGCAGAGGGTCAGAAGAGACCCAGTACTTC. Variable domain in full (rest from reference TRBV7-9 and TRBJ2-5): DTGVSQNPRHKITKRGQNVTFRCDPISEHNRLYWYRQTLGQGPEFLTYFQNEAQLEKSRLLSDRFSAERPKGSFSTLEIQRTEQGDSAMYLCASSRGSEETQYFGPGTRLLVL.

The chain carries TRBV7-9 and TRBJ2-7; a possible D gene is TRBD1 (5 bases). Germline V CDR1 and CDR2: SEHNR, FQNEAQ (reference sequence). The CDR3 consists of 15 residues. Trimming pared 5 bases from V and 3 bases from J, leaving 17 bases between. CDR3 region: CASSEAQGLNYEQYF. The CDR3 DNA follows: TGTGCCAGCAGCGAAGCGCAGGGTCTGAACTACGAGCAGTACTTC.

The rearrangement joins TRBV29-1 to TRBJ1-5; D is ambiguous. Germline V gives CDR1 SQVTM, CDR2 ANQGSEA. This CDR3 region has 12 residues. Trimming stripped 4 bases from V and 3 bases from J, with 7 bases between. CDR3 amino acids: CSVAGVNQPQHF. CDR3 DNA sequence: TGCAGCGTTGCCGGGGTCAATCAGCCCCAGCATTTT.

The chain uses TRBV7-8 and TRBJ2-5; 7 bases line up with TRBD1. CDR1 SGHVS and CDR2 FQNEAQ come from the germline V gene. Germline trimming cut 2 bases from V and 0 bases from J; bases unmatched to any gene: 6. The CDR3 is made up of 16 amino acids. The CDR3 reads CASSLPGQTYQETQYF. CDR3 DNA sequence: TGTGCCAGCAGCTTACCGGGACAGACGTACCAAGAGACCCAGTACTTC.

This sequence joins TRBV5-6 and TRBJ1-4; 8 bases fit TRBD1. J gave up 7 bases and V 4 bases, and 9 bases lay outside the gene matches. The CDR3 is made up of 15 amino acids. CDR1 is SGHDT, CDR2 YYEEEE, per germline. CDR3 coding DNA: TGTGCCAGCAGCACCGGACAGGGTAGAGGTGAAAAACTGTTTTTT. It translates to CASSTGQGRGEKLFF.

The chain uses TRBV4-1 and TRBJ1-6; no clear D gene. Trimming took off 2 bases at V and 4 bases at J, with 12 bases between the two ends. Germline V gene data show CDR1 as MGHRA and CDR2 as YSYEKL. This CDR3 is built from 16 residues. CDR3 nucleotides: TGCGCCAGCAGCCAACCAGGACGGACTTATAATTCACCCCTCCACTTT. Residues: CASSQPGRTYNSPLHF.

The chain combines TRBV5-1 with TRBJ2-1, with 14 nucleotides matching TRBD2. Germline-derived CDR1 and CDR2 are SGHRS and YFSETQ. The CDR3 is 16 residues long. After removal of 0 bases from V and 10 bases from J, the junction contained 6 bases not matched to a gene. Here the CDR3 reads CASSLGLAGGPDEQFF. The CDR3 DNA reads TGCGCCAGCAGCTTGGGACTAGCGGGAGGGCCTGACGAGCAGTTCTTC. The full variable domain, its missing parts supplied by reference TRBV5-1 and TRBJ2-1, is KAGVTQTPRYLIKTRGQQVTLSCSPISGHRSVSWYQQTPGQGLQFLFEYFSETQRNKGNFPGRFSGRQFSNSRSEMNVSTLELGDSALYLCASSLGLAGGPDEQFFGPGTRLTVL.

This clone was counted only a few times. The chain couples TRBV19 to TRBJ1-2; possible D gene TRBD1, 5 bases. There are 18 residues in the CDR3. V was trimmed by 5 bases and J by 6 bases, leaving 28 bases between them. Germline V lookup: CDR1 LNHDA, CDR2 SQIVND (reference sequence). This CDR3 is CASSLQTVGSTFPHGYTF. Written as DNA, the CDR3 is TGTGCCAGTAGTCTACAGACAGTGGGGTCAACTTTTCCTCATGGCTACACCTTC. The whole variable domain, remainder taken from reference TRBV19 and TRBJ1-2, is DGGITQSPKYLFRKEGQNVTLSCEQNLNHDAMYWYRQDPGQGLRLIYYSQIVNDFQKGDIAEGYSVSREKKESFPLTVTSAQKNPTAFYLCASSLQTVGSTFPHGYTFGSGTRLTVV.

CDR3 amino acids: CASSTGTGAPGEQYF. In nucleotides, the CDR3 is TGTGCCAGCAGTACCGGGACAGGGGCCCCCGGCGAGCAGTACTTC. The chain links TRBV6-1 to TRBJ2-7; 10 bases are shared with TRBD1. The CDR3 has 15 residues. Germline V CDR1 and CDR2: MNHNS, SASEGT. Losses at the gene ends were 5 bases for V and 6 bases for J; bases not matched to a gene: 10.

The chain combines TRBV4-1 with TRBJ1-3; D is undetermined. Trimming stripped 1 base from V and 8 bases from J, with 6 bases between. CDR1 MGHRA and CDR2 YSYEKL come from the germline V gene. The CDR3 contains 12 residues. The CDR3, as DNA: TGCGCCAGCAGCCAAGTTCGGGACACCATATATTTT. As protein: CASSQVRDTIYF.

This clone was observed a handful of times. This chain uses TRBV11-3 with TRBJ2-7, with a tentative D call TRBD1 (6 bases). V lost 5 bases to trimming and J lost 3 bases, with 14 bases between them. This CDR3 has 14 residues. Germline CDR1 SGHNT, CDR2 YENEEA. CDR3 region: CASSQTTGNYEQYF. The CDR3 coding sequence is TGTGCCAGCAGCCAAACCACAGGGAACTACGAGCAGTACTTC.

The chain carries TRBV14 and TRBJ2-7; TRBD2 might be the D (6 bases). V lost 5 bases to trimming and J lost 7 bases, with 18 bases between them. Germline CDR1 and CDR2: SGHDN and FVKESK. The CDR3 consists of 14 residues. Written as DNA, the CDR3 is TGTGCCAGCAGCGAGATGGGACTGGCCTGGGAGCAGTACTTC. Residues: CASSEMGLAWEQYF.

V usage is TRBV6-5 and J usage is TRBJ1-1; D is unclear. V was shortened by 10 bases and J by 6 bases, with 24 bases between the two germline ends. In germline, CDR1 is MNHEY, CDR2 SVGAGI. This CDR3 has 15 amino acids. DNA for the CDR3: TGTGCCACCAATAGGCCGGCCGGGAGTAGGGCTGAAGCTTTCTTT. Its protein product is CATNRPAGSRAEAFF.

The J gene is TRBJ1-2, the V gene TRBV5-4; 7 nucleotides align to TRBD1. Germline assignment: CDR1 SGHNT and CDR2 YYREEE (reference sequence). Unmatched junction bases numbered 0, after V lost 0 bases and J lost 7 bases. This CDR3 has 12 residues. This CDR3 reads CASSLDRGGYTF. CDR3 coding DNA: TGTGCCAGCAGCTTGGACAGGGGTGGCTACACCTTC.

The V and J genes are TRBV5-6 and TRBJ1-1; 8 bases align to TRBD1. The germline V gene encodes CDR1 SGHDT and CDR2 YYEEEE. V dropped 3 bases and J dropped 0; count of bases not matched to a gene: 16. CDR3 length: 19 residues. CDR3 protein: CASSWGGGTGGIMNTEAFF. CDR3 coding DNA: TGTGCCAGCAGCTGGGGGGGTGGTACAGGGGGGATTATGAACACTGAAGCTTTCTTT.

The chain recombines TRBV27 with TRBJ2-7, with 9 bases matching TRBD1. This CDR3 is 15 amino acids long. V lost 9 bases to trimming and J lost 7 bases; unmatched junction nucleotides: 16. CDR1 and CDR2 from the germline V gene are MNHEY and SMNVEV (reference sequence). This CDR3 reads CASTSLGTGPPEQYF. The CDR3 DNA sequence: TGTGCCAGTACCTCACTTGGGACAGGGCCCCCGGAGCAGTACTTC.

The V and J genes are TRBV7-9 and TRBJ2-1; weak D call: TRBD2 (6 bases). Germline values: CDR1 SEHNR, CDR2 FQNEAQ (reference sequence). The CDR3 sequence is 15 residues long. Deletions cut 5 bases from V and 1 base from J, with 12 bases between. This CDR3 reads CASSLSGDSYNEQFF. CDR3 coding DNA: TGTGCCAGCAGCCTTAGCGGAGATTCCTACAATGAGCAGTTCTTC.

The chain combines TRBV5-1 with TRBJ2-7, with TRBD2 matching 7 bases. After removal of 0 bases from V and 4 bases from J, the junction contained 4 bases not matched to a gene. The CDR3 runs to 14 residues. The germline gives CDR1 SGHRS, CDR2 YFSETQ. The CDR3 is CASSLGAGLYEQYF. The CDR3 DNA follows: TGCGCCAGCAGCTTGGGAGCGGGGCTGTACGAGCAGTACTTC.